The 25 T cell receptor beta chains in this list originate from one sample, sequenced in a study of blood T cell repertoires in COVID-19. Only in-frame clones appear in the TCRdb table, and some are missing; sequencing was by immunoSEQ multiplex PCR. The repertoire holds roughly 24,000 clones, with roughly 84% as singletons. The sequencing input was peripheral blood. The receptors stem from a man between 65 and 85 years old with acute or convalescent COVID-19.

The CDR3 DNA follows: TGTGCCAGCAGCTCGGACAGGGCTGAAGCTTTCTTT. Translating gives CASSSDRAEAFF. The V call is TRBV11-1, the J call TRBJ1-1; 8 bases agree with TRBD1. The V and J ends lost 4 bases and 6 bases, in that order; junction bases with no gene match: 1. CDR1 is SGHAT and CDR2 is FQDESV in the germline V gene (reference sequence). The CDR3 totals 12 residues.

The CDR3 spells CASSLRTGGSPLHF. Written as DNA, the CDR3 is TGCGCCAGCAGCCTCCGGACAGGGGGTTCACCCCTCCACTTT. V and J are TRBV4-3 and TRBJ1-6, with 10 bases that match TRBD1. V shed 4 bases, J shed 9 bases, and the junction held 3 bases outside the gene matches. Germline V CDR1 and CDR2: LGHNA, YSLEER. This CDR3 has 14 amino acids.

The DNA of the CDR3 is TGTGCCAGCAGCGGTGACAGGGGGCGAACTCGGACCTTC. This gives the protein CASSGDRGRTRTF. The rearrangement uses TRBV7-3 and TRBJ1-2; 10 nucleotides align to TRBD1. Per the germline V gene, CDR1 is SGHTA and CDR2 is FQGTGA. Trimming took 5 bases from V and 14 from J; bases not matched to a gene: 11. The CDR3 sequence is 13 residues long. The full variable domain, completed using reference TRBV7-3 and TRBJ1-2, is GAGVSQTPSNKVTEKGKYVELRCDPISGHTALYWYRQSLGQGPEFLIYFQGTGAADDSGLPNDRFFAVRPEGSVSTLKIQRTERGDSAVYLCASSGDRGRTRTFGSGTRLTVV.

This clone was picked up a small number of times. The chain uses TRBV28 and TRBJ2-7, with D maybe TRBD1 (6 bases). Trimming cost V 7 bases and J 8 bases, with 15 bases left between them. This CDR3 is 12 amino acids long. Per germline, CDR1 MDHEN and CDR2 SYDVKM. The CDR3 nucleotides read TGTGCCAGCACCCCTCCCAGGGGAAAGCAGTACTTC. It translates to CASTPPRGKQYF.

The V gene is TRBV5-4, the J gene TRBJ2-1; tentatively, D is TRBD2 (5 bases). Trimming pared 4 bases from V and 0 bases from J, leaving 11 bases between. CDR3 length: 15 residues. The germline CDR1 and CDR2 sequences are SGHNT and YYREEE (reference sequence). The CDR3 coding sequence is TGTGCCAGCAGCACCGGACTCCTCTCCTACAATGAGCAGTTCTTC. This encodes CASSTGLLSYNEQFF. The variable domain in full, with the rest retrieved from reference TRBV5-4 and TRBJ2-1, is ETGVTQSPTHLIKTRGQQVTLRCSSQSGHNTVSWYQQALGQGPQFIFQYYREEENGRGNFPPRFSGLQFPNYSSELNVNALELDDSALYLCASSTGLLSYNEQFFGPGTRLTVL.

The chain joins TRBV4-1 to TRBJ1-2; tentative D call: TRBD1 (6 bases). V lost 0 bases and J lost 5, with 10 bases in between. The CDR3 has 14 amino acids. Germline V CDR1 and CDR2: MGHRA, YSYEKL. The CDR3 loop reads CASSQDRTDYGYTF. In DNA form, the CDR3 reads TGCGCCAGCAGCCAAGACAGGACAGATTATGGCTACACCTTC.

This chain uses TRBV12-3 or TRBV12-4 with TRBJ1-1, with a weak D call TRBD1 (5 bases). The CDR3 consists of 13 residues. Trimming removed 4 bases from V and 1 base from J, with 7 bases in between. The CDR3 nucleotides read TGTGCCAGCAGTTATCAGGGGAACACTGAAGCTTTCTTT. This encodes CASSYQGNTEAFF.

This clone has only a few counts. The CDR3 region is CASSRDPGQFNEKLFF. CDR3 coding DNA: TGCGCCAGCAGCCGAGATCCCGGACAGTTTAATGAAAAACTGTTTTTT. The rearrangement joins TRBV4-3 to TRBJ1-4, with a tentative D call TRBD1 (6 bases). CDR3 length: 16 residues. CDR1 and CDR2 (germline): LGHNA, YSLEER. Trimming took off 4 bases at V and 4 bases at J, with 16 bases between the two ends.

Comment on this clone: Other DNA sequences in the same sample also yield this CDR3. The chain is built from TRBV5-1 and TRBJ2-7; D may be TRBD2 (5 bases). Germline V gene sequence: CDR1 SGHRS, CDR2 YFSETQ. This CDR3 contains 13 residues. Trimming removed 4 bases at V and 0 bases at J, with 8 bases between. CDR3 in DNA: TGCGCCAGCAGCCCGGGATCCTCCTACGAGCAGTACTTC. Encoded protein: CASSPGSSYEQYF.

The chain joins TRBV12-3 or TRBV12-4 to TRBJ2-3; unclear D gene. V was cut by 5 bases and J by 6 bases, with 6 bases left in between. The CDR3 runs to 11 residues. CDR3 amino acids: CASSQRDTQYF. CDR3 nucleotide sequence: TGTGCCAGCAGTCAACGGGATACGCAGTATTTT.

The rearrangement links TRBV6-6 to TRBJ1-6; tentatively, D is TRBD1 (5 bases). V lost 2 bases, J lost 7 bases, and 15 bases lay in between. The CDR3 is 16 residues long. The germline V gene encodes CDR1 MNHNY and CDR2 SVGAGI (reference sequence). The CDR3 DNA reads TGTGCCAGCAGTTACCGGGGGGGTGGGGAGAATTCACCCCTCCACTTT. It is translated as CASSYRGGGENSPLHF.

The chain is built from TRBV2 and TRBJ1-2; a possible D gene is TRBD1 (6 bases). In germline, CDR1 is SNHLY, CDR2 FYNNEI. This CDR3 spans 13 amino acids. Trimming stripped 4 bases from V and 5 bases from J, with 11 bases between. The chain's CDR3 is CASSGQEQYGYTF. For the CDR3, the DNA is TGTGCCAGCAGTGGACAGGAGCAGTATGGCTACACCTTC.

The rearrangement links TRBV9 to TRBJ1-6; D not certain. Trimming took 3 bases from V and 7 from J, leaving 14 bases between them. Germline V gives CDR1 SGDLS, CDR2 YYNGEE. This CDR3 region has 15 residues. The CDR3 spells CASSAGPAGNSPLHF. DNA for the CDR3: TGTGCCAGCAGCGCCGGACCCGCGGGGAATTCACCCCTCCACTTT.

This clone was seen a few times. The CDR3 loop is CASSLLIVKNEQFF. CDR3 DNA: TGTGCCAGCAGCTTATTAATAGTTAAGAATGAGCAGTTCTTC. The gene calls are TRBV7-2 and TRBJ2-1; D is undetermined. Per germline, CDR1 SGHTA and CDR2 FQGNSA. With 2 bases removed from V and 7 bases from J, the gap between germline ends came to 12 bases. The CDR3 has 14 amino acids.

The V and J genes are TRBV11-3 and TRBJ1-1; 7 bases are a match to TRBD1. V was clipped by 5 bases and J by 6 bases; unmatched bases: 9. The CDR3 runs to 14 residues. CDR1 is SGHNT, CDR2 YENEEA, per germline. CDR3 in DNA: TGTGCCAGCAGCGACCGACAGGGTACCTCTGAAGCTTTCTTT. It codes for CASSDRQGTSEAFF.

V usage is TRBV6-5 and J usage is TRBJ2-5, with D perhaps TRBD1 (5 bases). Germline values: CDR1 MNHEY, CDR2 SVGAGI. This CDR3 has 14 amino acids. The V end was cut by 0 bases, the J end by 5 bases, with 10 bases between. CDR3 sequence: CASSYSSGMETQYF. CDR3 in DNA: TGTGCCAGCAGTTACTCTTCAGGGATGGAGACCCAGTACTTC.

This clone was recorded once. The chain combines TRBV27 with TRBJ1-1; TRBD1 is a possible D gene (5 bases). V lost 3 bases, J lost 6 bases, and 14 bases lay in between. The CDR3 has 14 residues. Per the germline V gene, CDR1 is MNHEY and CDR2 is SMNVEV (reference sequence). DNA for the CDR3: TGTGCCAGCAGTTTTCGGCAGGGTGGGGCTGAAGCTTTCTTT. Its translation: CASSFRQGGAEAFF.

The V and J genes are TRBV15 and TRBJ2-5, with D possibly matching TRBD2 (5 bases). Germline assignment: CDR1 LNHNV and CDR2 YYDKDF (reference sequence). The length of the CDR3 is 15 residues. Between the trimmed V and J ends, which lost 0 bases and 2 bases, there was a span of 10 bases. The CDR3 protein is CATSRDRRGQETQYF. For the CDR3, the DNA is TGTGCCACCAGCAGAGATAGGAGAGGGCAAGAGACCCAGTACTTC.

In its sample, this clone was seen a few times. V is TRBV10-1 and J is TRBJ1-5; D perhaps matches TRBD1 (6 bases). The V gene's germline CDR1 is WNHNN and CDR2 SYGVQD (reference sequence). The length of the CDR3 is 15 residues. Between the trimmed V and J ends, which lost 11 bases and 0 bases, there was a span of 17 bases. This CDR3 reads CAGEGTCPSNQPQHF. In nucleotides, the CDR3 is TGCGCCGGCGAGGGGACATGCCCTAGCAATCAGCCCCAGCATTTT.

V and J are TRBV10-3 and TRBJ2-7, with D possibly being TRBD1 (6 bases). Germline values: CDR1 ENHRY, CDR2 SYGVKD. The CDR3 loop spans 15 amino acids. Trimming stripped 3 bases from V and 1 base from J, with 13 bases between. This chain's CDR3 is CAISEGTRISYEQYF. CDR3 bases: TGTGCCATCAGTGAAGGGACACGGATTTCCTACGAGCAGTACTTC.

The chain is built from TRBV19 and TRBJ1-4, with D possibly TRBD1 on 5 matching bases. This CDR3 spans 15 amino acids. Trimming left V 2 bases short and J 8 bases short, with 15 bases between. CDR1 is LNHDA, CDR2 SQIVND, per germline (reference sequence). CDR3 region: CASSILGAPLEKLFF. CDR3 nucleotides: TGTGCCAGTAGTATATTAGGGGCCCCTCTCGAAAAACTGTTTTTT.

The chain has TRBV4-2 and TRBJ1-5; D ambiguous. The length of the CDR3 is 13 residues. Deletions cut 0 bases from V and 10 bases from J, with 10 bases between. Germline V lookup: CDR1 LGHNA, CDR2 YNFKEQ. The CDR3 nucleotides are TGTGCCAGCAGCCAAGAATCGTGGGCCCCCCAGCATTTT. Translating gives CASSQESWAPQHF.

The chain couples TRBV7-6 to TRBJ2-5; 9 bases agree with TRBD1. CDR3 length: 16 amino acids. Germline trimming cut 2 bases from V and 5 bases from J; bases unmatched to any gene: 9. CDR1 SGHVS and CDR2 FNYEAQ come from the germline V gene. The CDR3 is CASSLYEDRGPETQYF. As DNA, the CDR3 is TGTGCCAGCAGCTTATACGAGGACAGGGGACCTGAGACCCAGTACTTC. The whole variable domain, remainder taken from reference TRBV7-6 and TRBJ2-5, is GAGVSQSPRYKVTKRGQDVALRCDPISGHVSLYWYRQALGQGPEFLTYFNYEAQQDKSGLPNDRFSAERPEGSISTLTIQRTEQRDSAMYRCASSLYEDRGPETQYFGPGTRLLVL.

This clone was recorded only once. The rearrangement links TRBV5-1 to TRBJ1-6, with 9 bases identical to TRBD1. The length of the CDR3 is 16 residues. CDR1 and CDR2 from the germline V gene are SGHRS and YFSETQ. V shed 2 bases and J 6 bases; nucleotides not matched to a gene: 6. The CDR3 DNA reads TGCGCCAGCAGCTTTACAGGACAGGGGTCTAATTCACCCCTCCACTTT. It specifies CASSFTGQGSNSPLHF. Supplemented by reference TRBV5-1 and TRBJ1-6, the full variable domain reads KAGVTQTPRYLIKTRGQQVTLSCSPISGHRSVSWYQQTPGQGLQFLFEYFSETQRNKGNFPGRFSGRQFSNSRSEMNVSTLELGDSALYLCASSFTGQGSNSPLHFGNGTRLTVT.

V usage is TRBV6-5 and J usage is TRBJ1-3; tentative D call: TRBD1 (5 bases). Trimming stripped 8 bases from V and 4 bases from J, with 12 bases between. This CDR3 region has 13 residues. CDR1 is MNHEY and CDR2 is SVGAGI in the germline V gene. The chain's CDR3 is CASGRARGNTIYF. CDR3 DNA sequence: TGTGCCAGCGGCAGGGCTAGGGGAAACACCATATATTTT.